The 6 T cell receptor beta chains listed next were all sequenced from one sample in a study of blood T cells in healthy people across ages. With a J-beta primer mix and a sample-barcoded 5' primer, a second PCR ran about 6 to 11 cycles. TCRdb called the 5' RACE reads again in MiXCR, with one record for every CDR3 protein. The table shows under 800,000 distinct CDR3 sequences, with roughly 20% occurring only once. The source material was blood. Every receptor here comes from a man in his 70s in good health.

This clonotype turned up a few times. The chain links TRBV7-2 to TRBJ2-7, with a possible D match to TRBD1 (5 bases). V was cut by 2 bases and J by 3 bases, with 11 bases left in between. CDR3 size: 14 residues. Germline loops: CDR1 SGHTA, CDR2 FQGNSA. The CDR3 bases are TGTGCCAGCAGCTTACAGGTGACAGACTACGAGCAGTACTTC. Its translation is CASSLQVTDYEQYF.

The CDR3 spells CASRSQGPGEQYF. The CDR3 DNA follows: TGTGCCAGCAGATCCCAGGGACCTGGGGAGCAGTACTTC. The chain carries TRBV12-3 or TRBV12-4 and TRBJ2-7; D may be TRBD1 or TRBD2 (5 bases each). V lost 6 bases to trimming and J lost 7 bases, with 16 bases between them. The CDR3 has 13 residues.

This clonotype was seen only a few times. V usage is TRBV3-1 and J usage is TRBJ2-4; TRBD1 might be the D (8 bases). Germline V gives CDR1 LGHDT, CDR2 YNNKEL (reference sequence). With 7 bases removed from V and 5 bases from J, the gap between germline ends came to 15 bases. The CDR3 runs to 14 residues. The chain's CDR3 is CASTWTGRENIQYF. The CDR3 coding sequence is TGTGCCAGCACGTGGACAGGGAGGGAAAACATTCAGTACTTC.

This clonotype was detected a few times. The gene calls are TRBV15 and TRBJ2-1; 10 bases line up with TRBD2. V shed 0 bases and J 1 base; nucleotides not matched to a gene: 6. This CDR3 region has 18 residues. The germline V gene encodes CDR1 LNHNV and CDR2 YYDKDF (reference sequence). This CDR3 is CATSRDLTSGNSYNEQFF. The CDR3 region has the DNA TGTGCCACCAGCAGAGATCTAACTAGCGGGAATTCCTACAATGAGCAGTTCTTC. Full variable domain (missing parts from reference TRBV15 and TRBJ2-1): DAMVIQNPRYQVTQFGKPVTLSCSQTLNHNVMYWYQQKSSQAPKLLFHYYDKDFNNEADTPDNFQSRRPNTSFCFLDIRSPGLGDTAMYLCATSRDLTSGNSYNEQFFGPGTRLTVL.

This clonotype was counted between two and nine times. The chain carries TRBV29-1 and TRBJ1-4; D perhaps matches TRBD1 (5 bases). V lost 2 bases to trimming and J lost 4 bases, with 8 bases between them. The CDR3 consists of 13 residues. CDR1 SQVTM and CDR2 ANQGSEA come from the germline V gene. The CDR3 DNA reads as TGCAGCGTTGAACAGGGAAGTAATGAAAAACTGTTTTTT. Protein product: CSVEQGSNEKLFF.

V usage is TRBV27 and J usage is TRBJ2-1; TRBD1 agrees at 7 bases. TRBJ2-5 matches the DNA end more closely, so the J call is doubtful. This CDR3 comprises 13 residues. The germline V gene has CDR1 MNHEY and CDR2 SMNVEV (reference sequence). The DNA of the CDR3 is TGTGCCAGCAGCCTGACAGGGATCGAGACCCAGTACTTC. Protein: CASSLTGIETQYF.